This T cell receptor beta chain originates from a study of graft-versus-host responses after intestinal transplantation. Across the study: Each recipient received a multivisceral, liver-intestinal, or isolated intestinal graft. Tacrolimus plus steroids were given to all recipients for 2 to 4 years, preceded by anti-thymocyte globulin induction. The study's findings and limits: Some patients had graft-donor T cell macrochimerism, and their allografts showed high graft-versus-host to host-versus-graft clonal ratios. Levels of circulating GvH clones at their peak were associated with early post-transplant HvG declines.

Produced via immunoSEQ multiplex PCR; TCRdb's table is partial and in-frame only. The top ten clones hold approximately 0.34% of a sample with about 80,000 clones, 85% to 90% of them seen once. Details on this clone: What it recognizes is unknown.

Germline loops: CDR1 SNHLY, CDR2 FYNNEI. V was clipped by 7 bases and J by 8 bases, with 23 bases between them. The CDR3 runs to 16 residues. This sequence originates from a human donor who received an intestinal transplant. The rearrangement joins TRBV2 to TRBJ2-2; possible D gene TRBD2, 7 bases. This specimen was unstimulated CD4+ T cells sorted from spleen or lymph node cells, taken before intestinal transplant. CDR3 amino acids: CASTPMGGHSEGELFF. CDR3 nucleotide sequence: TGTGCCAGCACTCCTATGGGGGGGCATTCGGAGGGGGAGCTGTTTTTT.